Listed below are T cell receptor beta chains from one sample, sequenced in a study of blood T cell repertoires in COVID-19. Here immunoSEQ multiplex PCR was the method, and the copy in TCRdb shows in-frame clones only, minus some. The sample has about 50,000 clones, 85% to 90% seen once. The sample consisted of peripheral blood. These TCRs come from a woman aged 55-75 years with acute or convalescent COVID-19. Each CDR3 is given with its conserved first and last residue. The D gene is left open where the match is weak. Clone sizes are given selectively: once, few, many, or a class where the clone is expanded.

D gene	clone size	V gene	J gene	CDR3 protein	CDR3 DNA
TRBD2	.	TRBV7-9	TRBJ2-5	CASGLLGATGGAQYF	TGTGCCAGCGGCCTCCTAGGGGCCACCGGGGGGGCCCAGTACTTC
.	few	TRBV19	TRBJ1-6	CASSMRSSYNSPLHF	TGTGCCAGTAGTATGAGGAGCTCCTATAATTCACCCCTCCACTTT
.	.	TRBV6-6	TRBJ1-5	CASSSDRPNQPQHF	TGTGCCAGCAGCTCCGACAGACCCAATCAGCCCCAGCATTTT
TRBD2	.	TRBV7-2	TRBJ2-7	CASSLYLAGDKHEQYF	TGTGCCAGCAGCTTATACCTAGCGGGAGACAAGCACGAGCAGTACTTC
TRBD2	.	TRBV27	TRBJ2-1	CASSLIAPSAGVSYNEQFF	TGTGCCAGCAGTTTAATTGCCCCCTCAGCGGGGGTGTCCTACAATGAGCAGTTCTTC
.	.	TRBV5-8	TRBJ1-6	CASSRSPGARSPLHF	TGTGCCAGCAGCCGGTCCCCAGGGGCGCGATCACCCCTCCACTTT
.	.	TRBV6-6	TRBJ1-4	CASSYGQTINEKLFF	TGTGCCAGCAGTTACGGACAGACCATTAATGAAAAACTGTTTTTT
TRBD2	once	TRBV7-8	TRBJ2-2	CASSPRGGYTGELFF	TGTGCCAGCAGCCCACGGGGAGGGTACACCGGGGAGCTGTTTTTT
TRBD1	.	TRBV5-4	TRBJ1-1	CASSRPAEGAGTEAFF	TGTGCCAGCAGCCGACCCGCGGAGGGGGCGGGCACTGAAGCTTTCTTT
TRBD2	.	TRBV7-2	TRBJ2-3	CASSYGLAGDIDTQYF	TGTGCCAGCAGCTACGGACTAGCGGGAGATATAGATACGCAGTATTTT
TRBD1	.	TRBV2	TRBJ2-5	CASSLGQGETQYF	TGTGCCAGCAGCTTAGGACAGGGAGAGACCCAGTACTTC
.	.	TRBV11-1	TRBJ1-1	CASSLVTGRGTEAFF	TGTGCCAGCAGCTTAGTTACAGGGAGAGGTACTGAAGCTTTCTTT
TRBD2	.	TRBV4-2	TRBJ2-1	CASSHGGLALNNEQFF	TGTGCCAGCAGCCACGGGGGACTAGCGTTAAACAATGAGCAGTTCTTC
.	.	TRBV29-1	TRBJ2-7	CSVVPGSANNGEQYF	TGCAGCGTTGTCCCCGGGTCCGCAAATAATGGCGAGCAGTACTTC
.	.	TRBV19	TRBJ2-2	CASSMGGGRSGELFF	TGTGCCAGTAGTATGGGGGGGGGCCGATCCGGGGAGCTGTTTTTT
.	.	TRBV25-1	TRBJ1-3	CASSKPGGGSSGNTIYF	TGTGCCAGCAGTAAACCCGGGGGGGGGAGCTCTGGAAACACCATATATTTT
.	once	TRBV9	TRBJ2-2	CASSVGPGELFF	TGTGCCAGCAGCGTAGGGCCTGGGGAGCTGTTTTTT
.	.	TRBV19	TRBJ2-4	CASSISHTGRAKNIQYF	TGTGCCAGTAGTATCTCACATACAGGGCGAGCCAAAAACATTCAGTACTTC
TRBD1	.	TRBV18	TRBJ2-7	CASSPRDRGKSEQYF	TGTGCCAGCTCACCACGGGACAGGGGGAAGTCCGAGCAGTACTTC
.	.	TRBV7-8	TRBJ1-6	CASVGRVDSPLHF	TGTGCCAGCGTAGGCAGGGTGGATTCACCCCTCCACTTT
.	.	TRBV7-9	TRBJ2-5	CASSLYRDEETQYF	TGTGCCAGCAGCCTATACAGGGATGAAGAGACCCAGTACTTC
TRBD1	.	TRBV5-8	TRBJ2-3	CASSPRDRGGDTQYF	TGTGCCAGCAGCCCCAGGGACAGGGGGGGAGATACGCAGTATTTT
TRBD2	.	TRBV5-4	TRBJ2-7	CASSLVSGRAGEQYF	TGTGCCAGCAGCCTAGTTAGCGGGAGGGCTGGTGAGCAGTACTTC
.	.	TRBV20-1	TRBJ1-4	CSASEYEKLFF	TGCAGTGCTAGCGAGTATGAAAAACTGTTTTTT
.	.	TRBV7-8	TRBJ1-2	CASSARQINYGYTF	TGTGCCAGCAGCGCAAGACAGATTAACTATGGCTACACCTTC
TRBD1	.	TRBV19	TRBJ2-2	CASSAGGNTGELFF	TGTGCCAGTAGCGCAGGGGGGAACACCGGGGAGCTGTTTTTT
.	.	TRBV7-6	TRBJ1-1	CASSLASRLNTEAFF	TGTGCCAGCAGCTTAGCTTCTCGACTCAACACTGAAGCTTTCTTT
.	.	TRBV12-5	TRBJ2-1	CASGQTSSYNEQFF	TGTGCTAGTGGCCAGACTAGTTCCTACAATGAGCAGTTCTTC
TRBD1	.	TRBV7-8	TRBJ1-6	CASSLQGGSDNSPLHF	TGTGCCAGCAGCCTACAGGGGGGGAGCGATAATTCACCCCTCCACTTT
TRBD1	.	TRBV28	TRBJ2-7	CASRWTGSTYEQYF	TGTGCCAGCAGATGGACAGGGAGTACCTACGAGCAGTACTTC
.	.	TRBV4-2	TRBJ2-2	CASSERGTGTGELFF	TGTGCCAGCAGCGAAAGGGGGACGGGCACCGGGGAGCTGTTTTTT
.	.	TRBV7-8	TRBJ1-1	CASSLMGGYFTEAFF	TGTGCCAGCAGCTTAATGGGGGGATACTTTACTGAAGCTTTCTTT